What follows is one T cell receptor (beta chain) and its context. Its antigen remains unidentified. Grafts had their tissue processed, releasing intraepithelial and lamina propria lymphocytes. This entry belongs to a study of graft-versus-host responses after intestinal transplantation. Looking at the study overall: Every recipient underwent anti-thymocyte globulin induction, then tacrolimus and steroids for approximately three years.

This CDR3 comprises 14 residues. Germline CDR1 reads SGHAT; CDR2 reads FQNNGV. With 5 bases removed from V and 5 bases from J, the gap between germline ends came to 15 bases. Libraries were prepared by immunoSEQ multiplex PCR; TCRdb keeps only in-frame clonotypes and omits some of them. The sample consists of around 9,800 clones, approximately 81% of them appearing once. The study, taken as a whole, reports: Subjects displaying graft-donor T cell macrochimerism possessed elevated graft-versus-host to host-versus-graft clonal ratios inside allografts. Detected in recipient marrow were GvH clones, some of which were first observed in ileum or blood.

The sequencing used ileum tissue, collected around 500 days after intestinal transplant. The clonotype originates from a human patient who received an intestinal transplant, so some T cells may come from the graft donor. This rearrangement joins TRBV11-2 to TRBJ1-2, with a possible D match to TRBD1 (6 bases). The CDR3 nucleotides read TGTGCCAGCAGCGACACACAGGGATGGTATGGCTACACCTTC. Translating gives CASSDTQGWYGYTF. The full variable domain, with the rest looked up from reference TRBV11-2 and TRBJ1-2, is EAGVAQSPRYKIIEKRQSVAFWCNPISGHATLYWYQQILGQGPKLLIQFQNNGVVDDSQLPKDRFSAERLKGVDSTLKIQPAKLEDSAVYLCASSDTQGWYGYTFGSGTRLTVV.